This TCR beta chain was found in a study of T cell repertoires in cytomegalovirus infection. As for the study in general: Public TCR beta signatures provided an indication of both CMV infection and a matching HLA type.

Broader study findings: People with CMV and the relevant HLA were identified by cumulative public TCR beta family frequency. CMV-specific HLA-C-restricted TCR beta clonotypes dominated the ex vivo response.

One entry per CDR3 protein, called by TCRdb with MiXCR from the reads. The table includes around 190,000 distinct CDR3 sequences, 13% to 15% detected once. This clonotype was found a few times. Its antigen is as yet unknown. Germline V gives CDR1 SGHRS, CDR2 YFSETQ. The CDR3 has 15 amino acids. The V segment lost 5 bases and the J segment 3 bases; nucleotides outside the gene matches: 7. This TCR was sampled from a human donor in good health (CMV status not recorded). Some clones in this sample may be carry-over from other donors' samples. The sample consisted of PBMCs. The chain couples TRBV5-1 to TRBJ2-1; the match to TRBD2 covers 8 bases. CDR3 nucleotide sequence: TGCGCCAGCAGACCCGAGCGGGGGTACTACAATGAGCAGTTCTTC. As protein: CASRPERGYYNEQFF.